This entry lists 13 T cell receptor beta chains sequenced from one sample in a study of T cells in Graves' hyperthyroidism and ophthalmopathy. Template material for amplifying TCR beta CDR3 regions consisted of RNA transcripts. The TCR CDR3 first-round RT-PCR relied on the HTBI primer set. TCRdb ran MiXCR on the multiplex PCR reads and lists one entry per CDR3 protein. Of about 560,000 distinct CDR3 sequences detected, over 15% appear once; the ten largest clones hold under 20%. The sequenced material came from blood. These receptors were obtained from a woman between 18 and 29 years old with Graves' hyperthyroidism.

There are many counts of this clonotype. This CDR3 is CASSSPGQGFRDEQYF. CDR3 bases: TGTGCCAGCAGTAGCCCCGGACAGGGGTTCAGGGACGAGCAGTACTTC. The chain employs TRBV6-1 and TRBJ2-7; 9 nucleotides align to TRBD1. Germline CDR1 is MNHNS and CDR2 is SASEGT. The V segment lost 5 bases and the J segment 5 bases; nucleotides outside the gene matches: 13. The CDR3 is 16 residues long.

This clonotype was seen a handful of times. This chain connects TRBV20-1 to TRBJ1-5; the match to TRBD1 covers 8 bases. The V gene end was trimmed by 1 base and the J gene end by 5 bases; junction bases not matched to a gene: 4. CDR1 and CDR2 (germline): DFQATT, SNEGSKA (reference sequence). The CDR3 contains 14 residues. The CDR3 DNA sequence: TGCAGTGCTAGAGCCACAGGGGGGGATCAGCCCCAGCATTTT. Encoded protein: CSARATGGDQPQHF.

This clonotype was found a few times. V is TRBV18 and J is TRBJ1-5; 7 nucleotides align to TRBD1. CDR3 length: 17 amino acids. Unmatched junction bases numbered 14, after V lost 3 bases and J lost 6 bases. CDR1 and CDR2 from the germline V gene are KGHSH and LQKENI. The CDR3 region is CASSPGTAPVIGQPQHF. For the CDR3, the DNA is TGTGCCAGCTCACCCGGGACAGCGCCAGTAATAGGTCAGCCCCAGCATTTT.

This clonotype was picked up many times. The rearrangement joins TRBV2 to TRBJ1-1, with D perhaps TRBD1 (6 bases). Trimming removed 11 bases from V and 0 bases from J, with 13 bases in between. CDR3 length equals 13 residues. CDR1 SNHLY and CDR2 FYNNEI come from the germline V gene. Here the CDR3 DNA reads TGTGCCGGATTCGGACAGATGAACACTGAAGCTTTCTTT. Amino acid sequence: CAGFGQMNTEAFF. Variable domain in full (rest from reference TRBV2 and TRBJ1-1): EPEVTQTPSHQVTQMGQEVILRCVPISNHLYFYWYRQILGQKVEFLVSFYNNEISEKSEIFDDQFSVERPDGSNFTLKIRSTKLEDSAMYFCAGFGQMNTEAFFGQGTRLTVV.

The V call is TRBV5-6, the J call TRBJ2-1, with a tentative D call TRBD1 (6 bases). Germline V lookup: CDR1 SGHDT, CDR2 YYEEEE. V was pared by 4 bases and J by 5 bases, with 16 bases between. The CDR3 has 15 residues. The chain's CDR3 is CASSRRRGLHNEQFF. CDR3 sequence (DNA): TGTGCCAGCAGCCGGCGAAGGGGGTTACACAATGAGCAGTTCTTC.

This clonotype came up many times. The chain is built from TRBV6-2 or TRBV6-3 and TRBJ2-3, with 11 bases that match TRBD2. Germline loops: CDR1 MNHEY, CDR2 SVGEGT. Trimming removed 2 bases from V and 2 bases from J; junction bases left unmatched: 9. The CDR3 extends over 18 amino acids. This CDR3 reads CASSYTVLAGVNTDTQYF. DNA for the CDR3: TGTGCCAGCAGTTACACGGTACTAGCGGGGGTGAACACAGATACGCAGTATTTT.

This clonotype has more than one count but fewer than ten. The chain joins TRBV6-1 to TRBJ1-2, with 7 bases lining up with TRBD1. Losses at the gene ends were 6 bases for V and 4 bases for J; bases not matched to a gene: 5. The CDR3 loop spans 13 amino acids. Germline V CDR1 and CDR2: MNHNS, SASEGT. The CDR3 reads CASRRTGAYGYTF. The CDR3, as DNA: TGTGCCAGCAGACGTACAGGGGCCTATGGCTACACCTTC.

This clonotype has ten or more counts. The genes are TRBV7-2 and TRBJ2-7; D remains unclear. Between the trimmed V and J ends, which lost 5 bases and 4 bases, there was a span of 9 bases. Germline CDR1 reads SGHTA; CDR2 reads FQGNSA. This CDR3 contains 12 residues. This CDR3 reads CASSPYPYEQYF. Here the CDR3 DNA reads TGTGCCAGCAGCCCCTATCCATACGAGCAGTACTTC.

This clonotype was picked up many times. V gene TRBV11-1 combines with J gene TRBJ2-1; the D gene is possibly TRBD1 (6 bases). Trimming removed 5 bases at V and 3 bases at J, with 17 bases between. The CDR3 is 16 residues long. Germline loops: CDR1 SGHAT, CDR2 FQDESV (reference sequence). CDR3 DNA: TGTGCCAGCAGCGAAGGGGGAATGGGTCTCTACAATGAGCAGTTCTTC. This codes for CASSEGGMGLYNEQFF.

This clonotype occurred a few times. This chain joins TRBV5-1 and TRBJ2-1; 9 nucleotides align to TRBD1. The CDR3 has 20 residues. Germline-derived CDR1 and CDR2 are SGHRS and YFSETQ. With V trimmed by 4 bases and J by 5 bases, 22 bases remained unmatched. CDR3 residues: CASSLRPGTGLPIVNNEQFF. Here the CDR3 DNA reads TGCGCCAGCAGCCTGCGTCCTGGGACAGGGCTCCCCATCGTCAACAATGAGCAGTTCTTC.

J is TRBJ1-2 and V is TRBV5-6, with D possibly TRBD1 on 5 matching bases. The ends were cut back, 4 bases at V and 8 bases at J, with 21 bases in the middle. Germline lookup yields CDR1 SGHDT and CDR2 YYEEEE. The CDR3 consists of 15 residues. CDR3 sequence reads: CASSPVGRQGHGYTF. As DNA, the CDR3 is TGTGCCAGCAGCCCCGTAGGCCGGCAGGGCCACGGCTACACCTTC.

This chain links TRBV7-9 with TRBJ1-1; D is uncertain. The CDR3 is 15 residues long. The germline V gene encodes CDR1 SEHNR and CDR2 FQNEAQ (reference sequence). V dropped 1 base and J dropped 1 base, with 10 bases sitting between them. The DNA for the CDR3 is TGTGCCAGCAGCTTAGTGCTCGGTTCGAACACTGAAGCTTTCTTT. It translates to CASSLVLGSNTEAFF.

Ten or more counts support this clonotype. The chain links TRBV6-5 to TRBJ1-4, with D unresolved. CDR3 length: 14 amino acids. Germline CDR1 MNHEY, CDR2 SVGAGI. Trimming shortened V by 2 bases and J by 4 bases, and 8 bases separated the two germline ends. CDR3 bases: TGTGCCAGCAGTTACGGTACCCTTAATGAAAAACTGTTTTTT. As protein: CASSYGTLNEKLFF.